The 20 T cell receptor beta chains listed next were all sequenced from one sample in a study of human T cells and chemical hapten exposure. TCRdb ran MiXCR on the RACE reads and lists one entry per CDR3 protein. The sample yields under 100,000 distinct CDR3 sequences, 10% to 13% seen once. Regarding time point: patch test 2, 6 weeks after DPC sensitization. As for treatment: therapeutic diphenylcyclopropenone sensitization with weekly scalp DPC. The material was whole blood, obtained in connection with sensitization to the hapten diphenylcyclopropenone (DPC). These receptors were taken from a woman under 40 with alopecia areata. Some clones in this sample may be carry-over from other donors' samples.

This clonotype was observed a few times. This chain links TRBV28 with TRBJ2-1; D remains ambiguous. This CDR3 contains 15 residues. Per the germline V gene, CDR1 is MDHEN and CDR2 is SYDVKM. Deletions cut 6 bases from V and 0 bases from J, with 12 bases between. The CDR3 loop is CASSVRRSSYNEQFF. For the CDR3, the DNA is TGTGCCAGCAGCGTACGCAGGAGCTCCTACAATGAGCAGTTCTTC.

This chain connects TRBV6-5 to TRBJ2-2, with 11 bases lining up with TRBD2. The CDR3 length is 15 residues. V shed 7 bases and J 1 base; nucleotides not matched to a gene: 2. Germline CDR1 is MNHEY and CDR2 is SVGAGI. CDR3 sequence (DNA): TGTGCCAGCACCACTAGCGGGGGGAACACCGGGGAGCTGTTTTTT. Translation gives CASTTSGGNTGELFF.

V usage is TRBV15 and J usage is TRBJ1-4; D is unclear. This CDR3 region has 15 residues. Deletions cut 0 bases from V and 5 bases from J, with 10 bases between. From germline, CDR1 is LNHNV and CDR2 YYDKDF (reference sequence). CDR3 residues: CATSRDDRRNEKLFF. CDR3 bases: TGTGCCACCAGCAGAGACGATAGAAGGAATGAAAAACTGTTTTTT.

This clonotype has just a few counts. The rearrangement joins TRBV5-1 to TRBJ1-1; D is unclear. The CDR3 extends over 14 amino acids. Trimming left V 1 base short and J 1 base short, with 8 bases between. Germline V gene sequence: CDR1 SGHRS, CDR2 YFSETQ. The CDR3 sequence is CASSLLEGNTEAFF. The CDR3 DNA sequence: TGCGCCAGCAGCTTGTTGGAGGGGAACACTGAAGCTTTCTTT.

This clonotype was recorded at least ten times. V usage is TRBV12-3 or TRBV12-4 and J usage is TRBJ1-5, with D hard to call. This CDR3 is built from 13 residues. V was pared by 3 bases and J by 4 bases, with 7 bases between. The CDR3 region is CASSFGPNQPQHF. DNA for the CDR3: TGTGCCAGCAGTTTTGGGCCTAATCAGCCCCAGCATTTT.

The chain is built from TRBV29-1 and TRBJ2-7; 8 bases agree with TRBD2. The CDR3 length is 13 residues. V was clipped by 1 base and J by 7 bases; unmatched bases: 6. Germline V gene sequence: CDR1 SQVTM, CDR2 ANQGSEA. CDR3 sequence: CSVEGLAGPEQYF. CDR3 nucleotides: TGCAGCGTTGAAGGCCTAGCGGGTCCGGAGCAGTACTTC.

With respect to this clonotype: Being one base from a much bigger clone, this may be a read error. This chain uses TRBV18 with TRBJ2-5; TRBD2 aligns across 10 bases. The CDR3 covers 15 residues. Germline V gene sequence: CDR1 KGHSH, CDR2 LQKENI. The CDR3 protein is CSSSLLAGPQETQYF. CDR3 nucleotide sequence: TGTTCCAGCTCACTACTAGCGGGACCACAAGAGACCCAGTACTTC. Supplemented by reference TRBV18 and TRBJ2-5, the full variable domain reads NAGVMQNPRHLVRRRGQEARLRCSPMKGHSHVYWYRQLPEEGLKFMVYLQKENIIDESGMPKERFSAEFPKEGPSILRIQQVVRGDSAAYFCSSSLLAGPQETQYFGPGTRLLVL.

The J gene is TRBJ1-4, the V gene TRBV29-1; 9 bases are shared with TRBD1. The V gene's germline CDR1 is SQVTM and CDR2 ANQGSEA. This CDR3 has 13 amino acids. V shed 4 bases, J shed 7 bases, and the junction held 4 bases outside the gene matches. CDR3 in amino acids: CSVADRGSEKLFF. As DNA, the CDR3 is TGCAGCGTTGCGGACAGGGGAAGTGAAAAACTGTTTTTT.

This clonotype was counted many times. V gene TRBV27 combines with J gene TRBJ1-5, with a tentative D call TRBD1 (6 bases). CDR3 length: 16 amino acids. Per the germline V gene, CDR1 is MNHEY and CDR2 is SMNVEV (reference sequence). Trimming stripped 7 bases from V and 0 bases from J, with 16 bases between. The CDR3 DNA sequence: TGTGCCAGCAAACGGGACACCTCCGATAGCAATCAGCCCCAGCATTTT. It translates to CASKRDTSDSNQPQHF.

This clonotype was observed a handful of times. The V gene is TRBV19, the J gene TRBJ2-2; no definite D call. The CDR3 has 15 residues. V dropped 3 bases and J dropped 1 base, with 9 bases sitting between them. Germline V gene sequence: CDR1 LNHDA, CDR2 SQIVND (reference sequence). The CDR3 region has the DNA TGTGCCAGTAGTATCCCTGGGTTGAACACCGGGGAGCTGTTTTTT. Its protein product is CASSIPGLNTGELFF.

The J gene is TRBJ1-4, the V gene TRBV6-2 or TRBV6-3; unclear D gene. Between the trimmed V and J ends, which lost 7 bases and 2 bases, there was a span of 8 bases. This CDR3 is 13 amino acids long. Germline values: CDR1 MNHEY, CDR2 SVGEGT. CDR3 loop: CASKEQTNEKLFF. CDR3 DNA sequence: TGTGCCAGCAAGGAACAGACTAATGAAAAACTGTTTTTT.

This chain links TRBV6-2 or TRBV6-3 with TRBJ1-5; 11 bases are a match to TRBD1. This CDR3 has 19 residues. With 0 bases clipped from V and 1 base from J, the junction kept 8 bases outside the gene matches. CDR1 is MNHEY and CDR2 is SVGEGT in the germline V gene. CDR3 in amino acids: CASSYSMDRGRGSNQPQHF. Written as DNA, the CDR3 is TGTGCCAGCAGTTACTCGATGGACAGGGGGCGAGGAAGCAATCAGCCCCAGCATTTT.

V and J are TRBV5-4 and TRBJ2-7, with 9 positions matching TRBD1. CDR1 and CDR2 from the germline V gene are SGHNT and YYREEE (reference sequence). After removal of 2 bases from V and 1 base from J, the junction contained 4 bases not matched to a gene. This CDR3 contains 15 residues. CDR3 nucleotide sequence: TGTGCCAGCAGCTTTATGACAGGGGGTTCCTACGAGCAGTACTTC. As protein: CASSFMTGGSYEQYF.

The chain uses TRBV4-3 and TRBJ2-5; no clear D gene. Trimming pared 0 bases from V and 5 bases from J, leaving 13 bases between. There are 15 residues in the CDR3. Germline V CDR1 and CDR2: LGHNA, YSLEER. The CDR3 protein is CASSQDPSPRETQYF. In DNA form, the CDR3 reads TGCGCCAGCAGCCAAGATCCCTCCCCGCGGGAGACCCAGTACTTC.

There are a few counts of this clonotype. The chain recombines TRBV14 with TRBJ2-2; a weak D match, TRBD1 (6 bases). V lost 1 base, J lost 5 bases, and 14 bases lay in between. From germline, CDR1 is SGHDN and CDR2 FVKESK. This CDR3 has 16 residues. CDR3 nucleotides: TGTGCCAGCAGCCAAGTCGCCGGGACAAAGACCGGGGAGCTGTTTTTT. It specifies CASSQVAGTKTGELFF.

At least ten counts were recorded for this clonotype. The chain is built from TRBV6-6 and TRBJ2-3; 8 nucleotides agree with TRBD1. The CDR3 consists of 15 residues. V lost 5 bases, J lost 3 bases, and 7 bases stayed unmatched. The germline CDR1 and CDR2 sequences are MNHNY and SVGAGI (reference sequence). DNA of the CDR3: TGTGCCAGCAGTACCTACAGGGGGATAACAGATACGCAGTATTTT. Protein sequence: CASSTYRGITDTQYF.

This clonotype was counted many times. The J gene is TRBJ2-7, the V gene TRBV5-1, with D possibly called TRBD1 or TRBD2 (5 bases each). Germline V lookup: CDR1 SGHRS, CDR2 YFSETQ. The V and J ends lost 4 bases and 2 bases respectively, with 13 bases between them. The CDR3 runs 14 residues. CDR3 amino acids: CASSHGDGTYEQYF. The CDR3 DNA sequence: TGCGCCAGCAGCCACGGGGACGGTACCTACGAGCAGTACTTC.

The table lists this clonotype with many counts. CDR3 DNA sequence: TGTGCCAGCAGTTACTCGTTATGGTCAGGGAACTCCTACAATGAGCAGTTCTTC. Its protein is CASSYSLWSGNSYNEQFF. The gene calls are TRBV6-5 and TRBJ2-1, with D perhaps TRBD1 (5 bases). The CDR3 is 18 residues long. The V gene's germline CDR1 is MNHEY and CDR2 SVGAGI. Trimming stripped 0 bases from V and 0 bases from J, with 15 bases between.

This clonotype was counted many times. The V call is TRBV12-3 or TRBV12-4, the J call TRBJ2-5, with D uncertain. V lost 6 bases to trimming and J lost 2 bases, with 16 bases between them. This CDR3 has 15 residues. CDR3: CASRDLVQAQETQYF. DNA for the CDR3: TGTGCCAGCAGGGATCTAGTGCAGGCACAAGAGACCCAGTACTTC.

In nucleotides, the CDR3 is TGTGCCAGCAGCTTGGGGCCAGGGTCGAACACCATATATTTT. Translation: CASSLGPGSNTIYF. The J gene is TRBJ1-3, the V gene TRBV5-5, with D tentatively TRBD1 (5 bases). The CDR3 consists of 14 residues. V was trimmed by 0 bases and J by 7 bases, leaving 11 bases between them. Germline values: CDR1 SGHKS, CDR2 YYEKEE (reference sequence).